This TCR beta chain was captured in a study of T cell responses to AZD1222 COVID-19 vaccine. Study results and limitations: Only after the peak T cell response were repertoires sampled. Clonal diversity may have been underestimated, and the donors were mostly white British, with more females than males. Regions 160-218 and 743-854 held dominance among vaccine-associated CD4 TCRs, which spanned spike.

As concerns this clone: The antigen remains undetermined.

The table came from immunoSEQ multiplex PCR; TCRdb's copy has only in-frame clones and leaves some out. The data hold about 130,000 clones, with 70% to 90% observed a single time. This CDR3 region has 11 residues. Trimming shortened V by 6 bases and J by 5 bases, and 5 bases separated the two germline ends. The germline V gene has CDR1 WNHNN and CDR2 SYGVQD (reference sequence). Investigators merged groups given second doses at roughly 4 or roughly 12 weeks. The specimen comprised peripheral blood, sampled 28 days after the second AZD1222 dose. This receptor was taken from an adult who received the AZD1222 COVID-19 vaccine. The chain links TRBV10-1 to TRBJ2-1; D remains ambiguous. CDR3 nucleotide sequence: TGCGCCAGCAGCGTTAACAATGAGCAGTTCTTC. This codes for CASSVNNEQFF.